The clone carrying this TCR beta chain was seen more than once but under ten times. No antigen is known for it. The sample comes from a study of T cell repertoires in cytomegalovirus infection. This CDR3 contains 14 residues. With 4 bases removed from V and 2 bases from J, the gap between germline ends came to 15 bases. Germline CDR1 reads DFQATT; CDR2 reads SNEGSKA (reference sequence). TCRdb ran MiXCR on the reads and lists one entry per CDR3 protein. Among 570,000 or so distinct CDR3 sequences listed, under 45% were seen once. The clonotype was recovered from a human donor in good health (CMV status not recorded). Some clones in this sample may be carry-over from other donors' samples. The input for sequencing was cultured PBMCs, taken from culture after CMV antigen stimulation. The chain joins TRBV20-1 to TRBJ2-7; maybe TRBD2 (6 bases). This CDR3 is CSATLGLPTYEQYF. In DNA, the CDR3 is TGCAGTGCTACCCTGGGACTCCCAACCTACGAGCAGTACTTC.